A selection of T cell receptor beta chains follows, all from one sample in a study of blood T cell repertoires in COVID-19. The repertoire was sequenced with immunoSEQ multiplex PCR; TCRdb's copy has only in-frame clones and lacks some. The data contain approximately 220,000 clones, 65% to 85% of them singletons. Sequenced material: peripheral blood. Receptors were obtained from a woman of 80 years or more with acute or convalescent COVID-19. The CDR3 runs from the conserved cysteine through the conserved F or W.

v_call: TRBV3-1/TRBV3-2; cdr3_aa: CASSPLAGGPGEQFF
v_call: TRBV29-1; cdr3_aa: CSVEDVDRAGNTIYF
v_call: TRBV24-1; cdr3_aa: CATSNTGTGDHNEQFF
v_call: TRBV14; cdr3_aa: CASSQAAYNEKLFF
v_call: TRBV5-8; cdr3_aa: CASSLWGQGANTGELFF
v_call: TRBV28; cdr3_aa: CASGWRAGFTHGVYEQYF
v_call: TRBV6-2/TRBV6-3; cdr3_aa: CASSLAYRGGPALNSPLHF
v_call: TRBV28; cdr3_aa: CATQGTYEQYF
v_call: TRBV7-9; cdr3_aa: CASTPSGSSYNEQFF
v_call: TRBV19; cdr3_aa: CASSIVGGFSYEQYF
v_call: TRBV29-1; cdr3_aa: CSVTPSDTEAFF
v_call: TRBV3-1/TRBV3-2; cdr3_aa: CASSQAGTGGNTIYF
v_call: TRBV2; cdr3_aa: CASREGPGSGNTIYF
v_call: TRBV14; cdr3_aa: CASSQSGSPGTQYF
v_call: TRBV6-5; cdr3_aa: CASSFEAGAVYEQYF
v_call: TRBV5-1; cdr3_aa: CASSLAGGGPSDTQYF
v_call: TRBV19; cdr3_aa: CASKGGAYNSPLHF